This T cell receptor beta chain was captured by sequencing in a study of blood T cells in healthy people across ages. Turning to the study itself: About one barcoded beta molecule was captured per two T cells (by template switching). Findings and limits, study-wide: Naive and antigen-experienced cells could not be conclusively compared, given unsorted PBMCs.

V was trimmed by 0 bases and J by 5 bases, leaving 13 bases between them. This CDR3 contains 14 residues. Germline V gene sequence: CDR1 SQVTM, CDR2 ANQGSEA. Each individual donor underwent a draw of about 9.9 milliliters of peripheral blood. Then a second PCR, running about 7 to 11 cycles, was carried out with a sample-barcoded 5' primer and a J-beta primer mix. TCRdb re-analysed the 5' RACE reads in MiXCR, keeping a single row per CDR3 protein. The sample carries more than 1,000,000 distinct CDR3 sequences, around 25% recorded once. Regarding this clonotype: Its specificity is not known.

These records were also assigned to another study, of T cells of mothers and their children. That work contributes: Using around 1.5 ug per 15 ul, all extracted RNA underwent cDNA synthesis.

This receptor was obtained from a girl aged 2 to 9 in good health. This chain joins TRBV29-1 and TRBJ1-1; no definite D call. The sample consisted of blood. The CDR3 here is CSVEESDRWTEAFF. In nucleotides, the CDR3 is TGCAGCGTTGAAGAAAGCGATCGGTGGACTGAAGCTTTCTTT.